This T cell receptor beta chain comes out of a study of beta chain features in type 1 diabetes. Study-wide results and caveats: A closer apparent resemblance between naive, central memory and Treg TCRB repertoires was seen in patients than in healthy donors.

On this clone itself: Antigen unknown.

Sequenced material consisted of expressed TCRB transcripts (all of the isolated RNA was reverse transcribed). Sequencing was performed with immunoSEQ multiplex PCR; in TCRdb, only in-frame clones are kept and a portion is missing. Here the sample spans roughly 500,000 clones, about an eighth being singletons. CDR3 length equals 18 residues. The ends were cut back, 0 bases at V and 1 base at J, with 16 bases in the middle. Looked up from germline, CDR1 is SGHVS and CDR2 is FQNEAQ. The chain recombines TRBV7-8 with TRBJ2-1; D may be TRBD1 (6 bases). The TCR originated in a woman between 18 and 29 years old in good health. The sequencing input was naive CD4+ T cells from blood. The CDR3 here is CASSLARIRGRSYNEQFF. CDR3 coding DNA: TGTGCCAGCAGCTTAGCTAGGATCAGGGGACGTTCCTACAATGAGCAGTTCTTC.